Below are 15 T cell receptor beta chains sequenced from a single sample in a study of tumor-infiltrating lymphocytes in primary liver carcinoma. Bulk tissue was left unsorted, and RNA and DNA were co-extracted from about 21-30 mg of it. The researchers produced TCR beta cDNA from approximately 0.45 ug total RNA with a constant-region primer. Researchers made the TCR beta libraries by running three nested multiplex PCR rounds with slightly modified ARM-PCR. Both of the initial two PCR rounds ran for 10 cycles and employed TRBV1-TRBV30 forward primers alongside a C-beta reverse primer. TCRdb reprocessed the multiplex PCR reads with MiXCR, giving one entry per CDR3 protein. The sample includes 48,000 or so distinct CDR3 sequences, around 79% of them seen just once. Sequenced: liver tumor tissue from sampling region 3. Subset specified: tumor region T3, left-lateral pole. These TCRs come from a man aged 40-50 years with primary liver carcinoma and hepatitis B virus infection.

V and J are TRBV18 and TRBJ1-1; no reliable D call. V lost 5 bases, J lost 0 bases, and 13 bases lay in between. Germline CDR1 KGHSH, CDR2 LQKENI. The CDR3 spans 15 residues. For the CDR3, the DNA is TGTGCCAGCTCATCCCCATTATCATTGAACACTGAAGCTTTCTTT. It encodes CASSSPLSLNTEAFF.

This clonotype was recorded many times. V usage is TRBV21-1 and J usage is TRBJ2-1; the tabulated D call, TRBD1, remains unverified against the DNA. TRBV21-1 is noted as a pseudogene. The CDR3 extends over 17 amino acids. CDR3 DNA sequence: TGTGCCAGCAGCAATGGACAGGGCTTAAGCCTCCCCAATGAGCAGTTCTTC. Its protein product is CASSNGQGLSLPNEQFF.

This clonotype was picked up one time. One end of the junction does not line up with germline, which may come from a read error. The rearrangement joins TRBV7-9 to TRBJ2-1; 11 nucleotides match TRBD1. Germline V gene lookup returns CDR1 SEHNR and CDR2 FQNEAQ (reference sequence). The CDR3 runs 16 residues. CDR3 nucleotide sequence: TGTGCCAGCATCCCCTCCGGGACAGGGGGTATCGATGAGCGGTTATTC. It yields the protein CASIPSGTGGIDERLF. The full variable domain, rest sourced from reference TRBV7-9 and TRBJ2-1, is DTGVSQNPRHKITKRGQNVTFRCDPISEHNRLYWYRQTLGQGPEFLTYFQNEAQLEKSRLLSDRFSAERPKGSFSTLEIQRTEQGDSAMYLCASIPSGTGGIDERLFGPGTRLTVL.

A note on this clonotype: No conserved phenylalanine or tryptophan is present at the end of the CDR3, so a read error is the likely explanation. J is TRBJ2-7 and V is TRBV11-2; D is undetermined. Germline assignment: CDR1 SGHAT and CDR2 FQNNGV. Trimming removed 5 bases at V and 2 bases at J, with 13 bases between. The CDR3 spans 14 residues. CDR3 nucleotides: TGTGCCAGCAGCATATCTGACACTGCCTACGAGCAGTACTTA. This sequence encodes CASSISDTAYEQYL.

A remark on this clonotype: Being one base from a much bigger clone, this may be a read error. Here the CDR3 omits its conserved ending phenylalanine or tryptophan, so a read error is the likely source. This sequence joins TRBV11-2 and TRBJ2-1; TRBD2 matches 7 bases. This CDR3 has 15 amino acids. Trimming cost V 1 base and J 8 bases; bases outside gene matches: 8. CDR1 SGHAT and CDR2 FQNNGV come from the germline V gene. CDR3 region: CASSLGGRAVDEQFS. DNA for the CDR3: TGTGCCAGCAGCTTAGGTGGGAGGGCCGTCGATGAGCAGTTCTCC.

This clonotype was found many times. The CDR3 loop is CASSPTSGSKGEQYF. CDR3 bases: TGTGCCAGCAGCCCTACTAGCGGGAGTAAAGGCGAGCAGTACTTC. This chain joins TRBV2 and TRBJ2-7; 11 bases line up with TRBD2. CDR1 is SNHLY and CDR2 is FYNNEI in the germline V gene. V gave up 6 bases and J gave up 6 bases; unmatched junction bases: 10. The CDR3 contains 15 residues.

V usage is TRBV10-2 and J usage is TRBJ2-5; 9 nucleotides line up with TRBD2. V shed 4 bases, J shed 5 bases, and the junction held 8 bases outside the gene matches. The germline V gene encodes CDR1 WSHSY and CDR2 SAAADI. The CDR3 runs to 15 residues. The CDR3 coding sequence is TGCGCCAGCAGTGGGTCGGCGGGAGGGAGTGAGACCCAGTACTTC. The encoded protein is CASSGSAGGSETQYF.

This clonotype was observed at least ten times. The chain combines TRBV5-1 with TRBJ1-5, with TRBD1 identical over 7 bases. The CDR3 loop spans 15 amino acids. Germline V gene data show CDR1 as SGHRS and CDR2 as YFSETQ. V was clipped by 0 bases and J by 4 bases; unmatched bases: 4. The CDR3 DNA follows: TGCGCCAGCAGCTTGGAAGGGACAGTTAATCAGCCCCAGCATTTT. Translation: CASSLEGTVNQPQHF.

Regarding this clonotype: This may arise from a read error, as a much more abundant clone is one base away. This chain uses TRBV2 with TRBJ1-2, with D hard to call. This CDR3 has 13 amino acids. Germline CDR1 and CDR2: SNHLY and FYNNEI. V was pared by 3 bases and J by 1 base, with 6 bases between. CDR3 sequence: CASSDWDNYGYTF. DNA for the CDR3: TGTGCCAGCAGTGATTGGGATAACTATGGCTACACCTTC. Variable domain in full (rest from reference TRBV2 and TRBJ1-2): EPEVTQTPSHQVTQMGQEVILRCVPISNHLYFYWYRQILGQKVEFLVSFYNNEISEKSEIFDDQFSVERPDGSNFTLKIRSTKLEDSAMYFCASSDWDNYGYTFGSGTRLTVV.

The chain links TRBV20-1 to TRBJ2-3, with D possibly being TRBD1 (6 bases). Germline loops: CDR1 DFQATT, CDR2 SNEGSKA (reference sequence). Trimming stripped 5 bases from V and 1 base from J, with 22 bases between. The CDR3 covers 17 residues. The CDR3 region is CSAPGPGQETRTDTQYF. The CDR3 DNA is TGCAGTGCTCCCGGTCCGGGACAAGAGACTCGCACAGATACGCAGTATTTT.

Comment on this clonotype: The junction departs from the called germline gene at one end, perhaps through a read error. This chain joins TRBV7-8 and TRBJ2-7; D uncertain. The CDR3 contains 13 residues. The germline V gene encodes CDR1 SGHVS and CDR2 FQNEAQ. CDR3 DNA: TGTACCAGCAGCGTGGACGTCTCATACGAGCAGCACTTC. Translated, it gives CTSSVDVSYEQHF.

The V call is TRBV4-1, the J call TRBJ2-7, with TRBD1 identical over 8 bases. Trimming cost V 1 base and J 7 bases; bases outside gene matches: 9. CDR1 and CDR2 (germline): MGHRA, YSYEKL. CDR3 length equals 15 residues. The CDR3 DNA reads as TGCGCCAGCAGCCAAGTAAGGACAGGGCGAAGTGAGCAGTACTTC. Residues: CASSQVRTGRSEQYF.

This clonotype was counted a single time. Germline and junction disagree at one end, which may indicate a read error. This chain joins TRBV30 and TRBJ2-3; 7 bases align to TRBD2. Germline V gene lookup returns CDR1 GTSNPN and CDR2 SVGIG (reference sequence). The CDR3 covers 20 residues. In DNA form, the CDR3 reads TGTGCCTTGAGTCCCCAACTCGGTAGCGGGTTGCCCGTTTCCCCAGATACGCAGTATTTT. Its translation is CALSPQLGSGLPVSPDTQYF.

Concerning this clonotype itself: In this CDR3 the conserved last residue, phenylalanine or tryptophan, is missing, so a read error is likely. The V and J genes are TRBV12-3 or TRBV12-4 and TRBJ1-5, with a weak D call TRBD1 (6 bases). The CDR3 is made up of 14 amino acids. The CDR3, as DNA: TGTGCCAGCAGTTCAGGGGATAGCAATCTGCCCCAGCATTCT. Translating it yields CASSSGDSNLPQHS.

Note on this clonotype: At one end, the junction sequence differs from germline, possibly due to a read error. The chain uses TRBV28 and TRBJ2-6; perhaps TRBD1 as D (5 bases). The CDR3 sequence is 14 residues long. Germline assignment: CDR1 MDHEN and CDR2 SYDVKM. DNA of the CDR3: TGTGCCAGCAGTTTAGGGTATGGGGCCAACGCCCTGAGTTTC. Protein sequence: CASSLGYGANALSF.